These T cell receptor beta chains were read from a single sample in a study of Graves' ophthalmopathy and Graves' hyperthyroidism. Using its own MiXCR run on the multiplex PCR reads, TCRdb lists one record per CDR3 protein. This sample carries roughly 600,000 distinct CDR3 sequences, under 45% of them seen once, and the ten largest clones take approximately 4.1%. The sequencing input was peripheral blood or thyroid tissue (not recorded which). The origin of the receptors is an adult man with Graves' hyperthyroidism. The CDR3 runs from the conserved cysteine through the conserved F or W. The D gene is left open where the match is weak. Rows may omit the clone size; those that give it use once, few, many or a size class.

many	TRBJ2-7	.	TRBV29-1	CSATDRKNEQYF	TGCAGCGCCACTGACAGGAAGAACGAGCAGTACTTC
.	TRBJ2-7	TRBD1	TRBV13	CASSRRGAGTGSEQYF	TGTGCCAGCAGCCGTAGGGGGGCCGGGACAGGGAGCGAGCAGTACTTC
.	TRBJ2-7	.	TRBV30	CAWSWQMDYEQYF	TGTGCCTGGAGTTGGCAGATGGACTACGAGCAGTACTTC
few	TRBJ1-1	TRBD1	TRBV12-5	CASGLGDRKAFF	TGTGCTAGTGGTTTGGGGGACAGGAAAGCTTTCTTT
.	TRBJ1-5	.	TRBV7-8	CASSSLVDSDNQPQHF	TGTGCCAGCAGCTCTCTCGTAGACAGCGACAATCAGCCCCAGCATTTT
.	TRBJ2-7	.	TRBV7-9	CASSSGTFEQYF	TGTGCCAGCAGCTCCGGGACCTTTGAGCAGTACTTC
.	TRBJ1-2	.	TRBV20-1	CSAGERGTYGYTF	TGCAGTGCTGGGGAGAGGGGGACCTATGGCTACACCTTC
.	TRBJ2-1	.	TRBV14	CASSQDLLPGNEQFF	TGTGCCAGCAGCCAAGATCTTTTGCCCGGCAATGAGCAGTTCTTC
many	TRBJ2-5	TRBD1	TRBV6-5	CASRTGAKRETQYF	TGTGCCAGCCGGACAGGGGCTAAAAGGGAGACCCAGTACTTC
many	TRBJ1-6	.	TRBV10-3	CASSVLTVDNSPLHF	TGTGCCAGCTCTGTGTTGACAGTTGATAATTCACCCCTCCACTTT
.	TRBJ1-5	.	TRBV6-1	CASSEAPDSSNQPQHF	TGTGCCAGCAGTGAAGCGCCTGACAGTAGCAATCAGCCCCAGCATTTT
many	TRBJ1-5	TRBD1	TRBV2	CASRDRGQNQPQHF	TGTGCCAGCAGGGACAGGGGGCAAAATCAGCCCCAGCATTTT
.	TRBJ1-1	.	TRBV12-3/TRBV12-4	CASSFGGEAEGF	TGTGCCAGCAGTTTTGGGGGCGAGGCGGAGGGCTTT
.	TRBJ2-1	.	TRBV7-9	CASSVPPRPEQFF	TGTGCCAGCAGCGTCCCCCCCCGCCCAGAGCAGTTCTTC
few	TRBJ2-5	.	TRBV7-2	CASSLQGYGETQYF	TGTGCCAGCAGCTTACAGGGGTACGGAGAGACCCAGTACTTC
few	TRBJ2-2	.	TRBV4-2	CASSQVRGAAGELFF	TGTGCCAGCAGCCAAGTCCGGGGGGCAGCCGGGGAGCTGTTTTTT
few	TRBJ1-2	.	TRBV7-2	CASSPPDSNGYTF	TGTGCCAGCAGCCCACCGGACAGTAACGGCTACACCTTC
.	TRBJ2-7	TRBD1	TRBV29-1	CSVRTGASHEQYF	TGCAGCGTCCGGACAGGGGCCAGCCACGAGCAGTACTTC
.	TRBJ2-5	TRBD1	TRBV9	CASSPRTGGIGETQYF	TGTGCCAGCTCACCACGTACAGGGGGCATCGGAGAGACCCAGTACTTC
many	TRBJ2-2	.	TRBV2	CASSLDRFTGELFF	TGTGCCAGCAGTCTCGACAGGTTTACCGGGGAGCTGTTTTTT
many	TRBJ1-2	.	TRBV28	CASSLQGTGGYTF	TGTGCCAGCAGTTTACAGGGTACGGGCGGCTACACCTTC
.	TRBJ2-1	TRBD1	TRBV9	CASSKDRGRHDEQFF	TGTGCCAGCAGCAAGGACAGGGGAAGACATGATGAGCAGTTCTTC
many	TRBJ2-7	.	TRBV20-1	CSASPGVYEQYF	TGCAGTGCTAGTCCAGGGGTCTACGAGCAGTACTTC
.	TRBJ1-2	.	TRBV12-5	CASDDPPGGGSYGYTF	TGTGCTAGTGATGACCCCCCGGGGGGAGGAAGCTATGGCTACACCTTC
many	TRBJ2-2	TRBD2	TRBV6-5	CASRGDGRTGELFF	TGTGCCAGCAGGGGGGACGGGAGGACCGGGGAGCTGTTTTTT
.	TRBJ1-6	TRBD1	TRBV28	CASTGQGGYSPLHF	TGTGCCAGCACCGGACAGGGGGGGTATTCACCCCTCCACTTT
few	TRBJ2-2	TRBD2	TRBV10-3	CAINRLAGDTGELFF	TGTGCCATCAACCGACTAGCGGGAGACACCGGGGAGCTGTTTTTT
.	TRBJ1-2	.	TRBV20-1	CSALYGYTF	TGCAGCGCCCTCTATGGCTACACCTTC
.	TRBJ2-6	TRBD1	TRBV5-4	CASSLGGRGRSGANVLTF	TGTGCCAGCAGCTTGGGTGGCAGGGGGCGCTCCGGGGCCAACGTCCTGACTTTC
.	TRBJ1-1	.	TRBV2	CASSELAAITNEAFF	TGTGCCAGCAGTGAACTAGCGGCGATAACCAATGAAGCTTTCTTT
.	TRBJ1-2	.	TRBV20-1	CSATTPGMVYGYTF	TGCAGTGCTACCACGCCAGGGATGGTCTATGGCTACACCTTC
many	TRBJ1-2	TRBD1	TRBV5-8	CASSSRDRALDYGYTF	TGTGCCAGCAGCTCCCGGGACAGGGCTTTGGACTATGGCTACACCTTC
many	TRBJ2-7	TRBD2	TRBV9	CASSVAKGTSGSHEQYF	TGTGCCAGCAGCGTAGCTAAAGGGACTAGCGGGAGTCACGAGCAGTACTTC
many	TRBJ2-7	TRBD2	TRBV20-1	CSARGPGLARYEQYF	TGCAGTGCTAGAGGTCCGGGACTAGCCCGCTACGAGCAGTACTTC
many	TRBJ2-5	.	TRBV10-3	CAISESGKTQYF	TGTGCCATCAGCGAGTCGGGCAAGACCCAGTACTTC
few	TRBJ1-1	.	TRBV3-1	CASSQEMPVQIKNTEAFF	TGTGCCAGCAGCCAAGAGATGCCGGTGCAGATAAAGAACACTGAAGCTTTCTTT
.	TRBJ2-7	TRBD1	TRBV7-9	CASSNTGTVNSCEQYF	TGTGCCAGCAGCAATACCGGGACAGTGAACTCCTGCGAGCAGTACTTC
many	TRBJ2-7	TRBD1	TRBV19	CASSDAGTGRTYEQYF	TGTGCCAGTAGCGACGCCGGGACAGGGAGGACCTACGAGCAGTACTTC
many	TRBJ1-4	.	TRBV29-1	CSVEDRLREKLFF	TGCAGCGTTGAAGACAGGCTGAGGGAAAAACTGTTTTTT
many	TRBJ2-2	TRBD2	TRBV20-1	CSARDLLAGASNTGELFF	TGCAGTGCTAGAGATCTACTAGCGGGGGCTTCGAACACCGGGGAGCTGTTTTTT
.	TRBJ2-7	TRBD2	TRBV10-3	CAISETSGTSPYEQYF	TGTGCCATCAGTGAGACTAGCGGGACAAGTCCCTACGAGCAGTACTTC